A selection of T cell receptor beta chains follows, all from one sample in a study of cytomegalovirus exposure and HLA in healthy donors. Measured with immunoSEQ multiplex PCR; TCRdb has only the in-frame clones, and not every one. The sample includes about 82,000 clones, around 73% of them seen just once. Sequencing was carried out using PBMCs. These receptors all stem from a man aged 50 to 60 in good health and CMV-seronegative. Both conserved end residues are part of each CDR3. The D gene is left open where the match is weak. Size tells how often a clone was seen (once, few, many) or the class of an expanded clone, and some rows leave it out.

v_gene	abundance	d_gene	j_gene	CDR3nt	CDR3aa
TRBV6-6	NA	TRBD1	TRBJ1-2	TGTGCCAGCAGTCTTGACAGGGCTTGGGGCTACACCTTC	CASSLDRAWGYTF
TRBV6-5	NA	TRBD2	TRBJ2-3	TGTGCCAGCAGCCCCGCTAGCGGGGGTACGCAGTATTTT	CASSPASGGTQYF
TRBV2	few	TRBD1	TRBJ1-2	TGTGCCAGCCGTGGACAGGCCTGGGGCTACACCTTC	CASRGQAWGYTF
TRBV4-3	NA	TRBD2	TRBJ2-2	TGCGCCAGCAGCCAAGAAGGGGCGGGGGGGTATTTGTACACCGGGGAGCTGTTTTTT	CASSQEGAGGYLYTGELFF
TRBV28	NA	TRBD2	TRBJ2-1	TGTGCCAGCAGCGTCTGGGCGGGGGGCCGAGATGAGCAGTTCTTC	CASSVWAGGRDEQFF
TRBV11-2	NA	TRBD2	TRBJ2-1	TGTGCCAGCAGCTTCCGTTATAGCGGGGGCATGACCTACAATGAGCAGTTCTTC	CASSFRYSGGMTYNEQFF
TRBV19	NA	TRBD2	TRBJ2-3	TGTGCCAGTAGTATAGACGGGGGAGGGAGCACAGATACGCAGTATTTT	CASSIDGGGSTDTQYF
TRBV5-1	NA	NA	TRBJ2-2	TGCGCCAGCAGCTTGGGGTGGGGCCCCGGGGAGCTGTTTTTT	CASSLGWGPGELFF
TRBV4-2	NA	NA	TRBJ1-3	TGTGCCAGCAGCCTTCCCGGGAGGGGTGGCACCATATATTTT	CASSLPGRGGTIYF
TRBV19	NA	TRBD1	TRBJ1-4	TGTGCCAGTAGTACCAGGGGGGCTAATGAAAAACTGTTTTTT	CASSTRGANEKLFF
TRBV30	NA	TRBD2	TRBJ2-5	TGTGCCTGGAGTGTATCGGGGGGGCGGGCCCAGTACTTC	CAWSVSGGRAQYF
TRBV10-2	NA	TRBD2	TRBJ2-1	TGCGCCAGCAGTCCGACTAGCGGGGCTACCTACTACAGTGAGCAGTTCTTC	CASSPTSGATYYSEQFF
TRBV19	NA	NA	TRBJ1-5	TGTGCCAGTAGTATCACGGGGGAGAACAAGCCCCAGCATTTT	CASSITGENKPQHF
TRBV5-4	NA	TRBD2	TRBJ2-5	TGTGCCAGCAGCTCGACAGCGGGGGGGCAAGAGACCCAGTACTTC	CASSSTAGGQETQYF
TRBV19	once	NA	TRBJ2-1	TGTGCCAGTAGTAACTTCCGGGACAATGAGCAGTTCTTC	CASSNFRDNEQFF
TRBV5-4	NA	NA	TRBJ2-7	TGTGCCACTCACCGGGTGGGTAACTCCTACGAGCAGTACTTC	CATHRVGNSYEQYF
TRBV4-2	NA	TRBD2	TRBJ2-3	TGTGCCAGCAGCTATCGGACTAGCGGGGGGAAGGATACGCAGTATTTT	CASSYRTSGGKDTQYF
TRBV7-6	NA	TRBD1	TRBJ1-6	TGTGCCAGCAGTGGACAGGGCCGGTCACCCCTCCACTTT	CASSGQGRSPLHF
TRBV27	NA	NA	TRBJ2-5	TGTGCCAGCAGCCCCACAGGGACGGTTCAAGAGACCCAGTACTTC	CASSPTGTVQETQYF
TRBV4-1	NA	NA	TRBJ1-1	TGCGCCAGCAGCCAAGCGGGGACGGGGGGCACTGAAGCTTTCTTT	CASSQAGTGGTEAFF
TRBV14	NA	TRBD1	TRBJ1-1	TGTGCCAGCAGCCCCCGACAGGGGGAGGTTTACGCTGAAGCTTTCTTT	CASSPRQGEVYAEAFF
TRBV11-2	NA	TRBD1	TRBJ1-1	TGTGCCAGCAGCTCCCGACAGGGGTTGAACACTGAAGCTTTCTTT	CASSSRQGLNTEAFF
TRBV4-1	NA	NA	TRBJ1-4	TGCGCCAGCAGCCAACGACAAAGCAGGGTCGTTAATGAAAAACTGTTTTTT	CASSQRQSRVVNEKLFF
TRBV9	NA	TRBD1	TRBJ2-3	TGTGCCAGCAGCCTCAGGACAGGGGAGGCGGATACGCAGTATTTT	CASSLRTGEADTQYF
TRBV7-3	once	TRBD2	TRBJ2-7	TGTGCCAGCAGCTCATCAGGGGTGCCCAAACTAGCGGGGGTCCCCTACGAGCAGTACTTC	CASSSSGVPKLAGVPYEQYF
TRBV7-9	NA	TRBD1	TRBJ2-3	TGTGCCAGCAGCTTAGGGGACAGGGGGCGAGGTACGCAGTATTTT	CASSLGDRGRGTQYF
TRBV14	NA	NA	TRBJ2-7	TGTGCCAGCAGCCAAGATTTGTCGGCGCGGGAGCAGTACTTC	CASSQDLSAREQYF
TRBV7-9	NA	TRBD1	TRBJ1-6	TGTTCCAGCAGCTACCGACAGGGGACAAATTCACCCCTCCACTTT	CSSSYRQGTNSPLHF
TRBV6-1	few	TRBD2	TRBJ2-3	TGTGCCAGCAGTGGCAGCGGGGGGGTGATCACAGATACGCAGTATTTT	CASSGSGGVITDTQYF
TRBV10-1	few	TRBD1	TRBJ2-3	TGCGCCAGCAGTGTAGGGGGCAACACAGATACGCAGTATTTT	CASSVGGNTDTQYF
TRBV27	NA	TRBD1	TRBJ1-2	TGTGCCAGCAGCAGGACCGGGACAGGGTTGTATGGCTACACCTTC	CASSRTGTGLYGYTF
TRBV9	NA	TRBD1	TRBJ1-1	TGTGCCAGCAGCGGACAGGGGAAGGGGGCTGAAGCTTTCTTT	CASSGQGKGAEAFF